The next 3 T cell receptor beta chains were all read from a single sample in a study of blood T cell repertoires in COVID-19. Produced via immunoSEQ multiplex PCR; TCRdb's table is partial and in-frame only. The sample yields more than 300,000 clones, over 75% seen once. The sequencing input was PBMCs or T cells enriched from blood (not recorded which). All receptors come from a woman under 30 who had recovered from COVID-19.

The CDR3 DNA follows: TGTGCCTGGGGCTCAGGGATGGGCACTGAAGCTTTCTTT. This translates into CAWGSGMGTEAFF. This rearrangement joins TRBV30 to TRBJ1-1; D possibly corresponds to TRBD1 (5 bases). CDR1 is GTSNPN and CDR2 is SVGIG in the germline V gene (reference sequence). V dropped 5 bases and J dropped 4 bases, with 14 bases sitting between them. The CDR3 length is 13 residues.

The rearrangement links TRBV5-1 to TRBJ1-2; 7 bases fit TRBD1. The length of the CDR3 is 13 residues. Trimming at V came to 0 bases and at J to 8 bases, leaving 4 bases not matched to a gene. Germline V gives CDR1 SGHRS, CDR2 YFSETQ. The CDR3 DNA is TGCGCCAGCAGCTTGGAAACAGGGGAAGGCTACACCTTC. Protein sequence: CASSLETGEGYTF. Full variable domain (missing parts from reference TRBV5-1 and TRBJ1-2): KAGVTQTPRYLIKTRGQQVTLSCSPISGHRSVSWYQQTPGQGLQFLFEYFSETQRNKGNFPGRFSGRQFSNSRSEMNVSTLELGDSALYLCASSLETGEGYTFGSGTRLTVV.

The J gene is TRBJ2-1, the V gene TRBV19; D gene uncertain. Trimming shortened V by 7 bases and J by 3 bases, and 4 bases separated the two germline ends. The CDR3 runs to 11 residues. Germline assignment: CDR1 LNHDA and CDR2 SQIVND (reference sequence). CDR3 region: CASIHYNEQFF. The CDR3 DNA sequence: TGTGCCAGTATCCACTACAATGAGCAGTTCTTC.